Listed below are T cell receptor beta chains from one sample, sequenced in a study of beta chain features in type 1 diabetes. The method was immunoSEQ multiplex PCR; TCRdb's version includes in-frame clones alone and lacks a portion of them. The data contain 200,000 to 250,000 clones, about 14% of them singletons. The source material was naive CD4+ T cells from blood. Source of these receptors: a young man with type 1 diabetes. Both conserved end residues are part of each CDR3. D genes are given only for firm matches. Where a row states a size, it is once, few, many or the class of an expanded clone; other rows omit it.

v_gene,d_gene,abundance,j_gene,CDR3aa,CDR3nt
TRBV30,TRBD1,few,TRBJ1-1,CAWSPQGDTEAFF,TGTGCCTGGAGTCCGCAGGGGGACACTGAAGCTTTCTTT
TRBV6-5,.,.,TRBJ1-2,CASSYEPPLPVGYTF,TGTGCCAGCAGTTACGAACCACCCCTCCCGGTTGGCTACACCTTC
TRBV11-2,.,.,TRBJ2-3,CASSLGTSTDTQYF,TGTGCCAGCAGCTTAGGGACTAGCACAGATACGCAGTATTTT
TRBV4-2,.,.,TRBJ2-1,CASSQDGAGSYNEQFF,TGTGCCAGCAGCCAAGATGGGGCAGGTAGTTACAATGAGCAGTTCTTC
TRBV5-4,.,.,TRBJ1-1,CASSLQTDTEAFF,TGTGCCAGCAGTTTGCAAACGGACACTGAAGCTTTCTTT
TRBV7-2,TRBD2,few,TRBJ2-5,CASSFGGRGETQYF,TGTGCCAGCAGCTTCGGCGGGAGGGGTGAGACCCAGTACTTC
TRBV7-2,TRBD2,.,TRBJ2-5,CASSSGGLAAFETQYF,TGTGCCAGCAGCTCAGGGGGACTAGCGGCCTTCGAGACCCAGTACTTC
TRBV7-9,.,.,TRBJ2-3,CASSLGLASDTQYF,TGTGCCAGCAGCTTAGGCCTAGCGTCAGATACGCAGTATTTT
TRBV7-2,.,.,TRBJ2-2,CASSPLGGGITGELFF,TGTGCCAGCAGCCCACTTGGGGGAGGCATCACCGGGGAGCTGTTTTTT
TRBV30,TRBD1,.,TRBJ2-7,CAWSIGQGVEQYF,TGTGCCTGGAGCATAGGACAGGGAGTCGAGCAGTACTTC
TRBV6-5,.,few,TRBJ2-1,CASSYSPPIENNEQFF,TGTGCCAGCAGTTACTCTCCCCCTATCGAGAACAATGAGCAGTTCTTC
TRBV15,.,.,TRBJ1-6,CATSRGPGNPNSPLHF,TGTGCCACCAGCAGAGGCCCCGGTAACCCGAATTCACCCCTCCACTTT
TRBV28,.,few,TRBJ1-5,CASSPWTPNQPQHF,TGTGCCAGCAGCCCCTGGACACCTAATCAGCCCCAGCATTTT
TRBV19,TRBD1,few,TRBJ1-1,CASRNRGWDTEAFF,TGTGCCAGTAGGAACAGGGGATGGGACACTGAAGCTTTCTTT
TRBV7-9,.,.,TRBJ2-1,CASSLIESRGNEQFF,TGTGCCAGCAGCTTAATTGAGAGTCGGGGGAATGAGCAGTTCTTC
TRBV7-9,.,.,TRBJ1-1,CASSLGGDGGRKEAFF,TGTGCCAGCAGCTTAGGCGGAGACGGGGGGCGAAAGGAAGCTTTCTTT
TRBV5-1,.,few,TRBJ1-1,CASSFGRGTEAFF,TGCGCCAGCAGTTTCGGCCGCGGCACTGAAGCTTTCTTT
TRBV6-6,TRBD1,few,TRBJ2-7,CASSGTGPIEQYF,TGTGCCAGCAGTGGGACAGGGCCAATCGAGCAGTACTTC
TRBV5-1,TRBD1,.,TRBJ2-5,CASSKNQGEPQETQYF,TGCGCCAGCAGCAAAAACCAGGGGGAACCCCAAGAGACCCAGTACTTC
TRBV9,TRBD2,few,TRBJ2-4,CASSASGRGKNIQYF,TGTGCCAGCAGCGCTAGCGGAAGAGGCAAAAACATTCAGTACTTC
TRBV11-2,.,.,TRBJ1-5,CASSLVGGNQPQHF,TGTGCCAGCAGCTTAGTAGGGGGCAATCAGCCCCAGCATTTT
TRBV30,TRBD1,.,TRBJ2-1,CAWSDGTAHNEQFF,TGTGCCTGGAGTGATGGGACAGCCCACAATGAGCAGTTCTTC
TRBV18,TRBD1,.,TRBJ2-7,CASQMDRNSYEQYF,TGTGCCAGCCAAATGGACAGGAACTCCTACGAGCAGTACTTC
TRBV2,TRBD1,few,TRBJ1-2,CASSVGTGDYGYTF,TGTGCCAGCAGTGTGGGGACAGGGGATTATGGCTACACCTTC
TRBV29-1,TRBD1,few,TRBJ2-5,CSVNRDRPQETQYF,TGCAGCGTAAATCGGGACAGGCCTCAAGAGACCCAGTACTTC
TRBV25-1,.,few,TRBJ1-1,CASSEAGAVGTEAFF,TGTGCCAGCAGTGAGGCAGGGGCGGTGGGCACTGAAGCTTTCTTT
TRBV1,.,few,TRBJ1-5,CTSSQNPQGPSNQPQHF,TGCACCAGCAGCCAAAATCCTCAGGGGCCTTCCAATCAGCCCCAGCATTTT
TRBV4-2,TRBD2,few,TRBJ2-1,CASSQSASGGARNEQFF,TGTGCCAGCAGCCAGTCGGCTAGCGGGGGGGCTCGCAATGAGCAGTTCTTC
TRBV11-3,.,.,TRBJ2-5,CASSGDLETQYF,TGTGCCAGCAGCGGGGACTTAGAGACCCAGTACTTC
TRBV7-2,TRBD1,.,TRBJ1-4,CASSLRTGEGEKLFF,TGTGCCAGCAGCCTGCGGACAGGGGAAGGAGAAAAACTGTTTTTT
TRBV2,.,few,TRBJ2-3,CASSGPGGPDTQYF,TGTGCCAGCAGCGGTCCCGGAGGCCCAGATACGCAGTATTTT
TRBV4-2,TRBD2,few,TRBJ2-3,CASSQGWWAGGPGRADTQYF,TGTGCCAGCAGCCAGGGATGGTGGGCGGGGGGGCCCGGTCGCGCAGATACGCAGTATTTT
TRBV15,.,few,TRBJ1-1,CATSRDEQGMEAFF,TGTGCCACCAGCAGAGATGAGCAGGGGATGGAAGCTTTCTTT
TRBV30,.,.,TRBJ1-6,CAWSVPGETPLHF,TGTGCCTGGAGTGTGCCAGGGGAGACACCCCTCCACTTT
TRBV29-1,TRBD2,few,TRBJ2-7,CSVASGGGSYEQYF,TGCAGCGTGGCTAGCGGGGGAGGCTCCTACGAGCAGTACTTC
TRBV5-1,.,few,TRBJ2-2,CASSFGGRPNTGELFF,TGCGCCAGCAGCTTCGGGGGGCGACCGAACACCGGGGAGCTGTTTTTT
TRBV5-1,.,.,TRBJ1-1,CASSSGANTEAFF,TGCGCCAGCAGTTCGGGTGCGAACACTGAAGCTTTCTTT
TRBV19,TRBD1,.,TRBJ2-1,CASSLQGARPYNEQFF,TGTGCCAGTAGCTTACAGGGGGCGCGTCCCTACAATGAGCAGTTCTTC
TRBV9,.,few,TRBJ2-1,CASSVAPRNEQFF,TGTGCCAGCAGCGTAGCGCCGAGAAATGAGCAGTTCTTC
TRBV18,.,.,TRBJ2-7,CASSQERGEQYF,TGTGCCAGCTCGCAAGAAAGGGGCGAGCAGTACTTC
TRBV30,.,.,TRBJ1-5,CAWSPSYSNQPQHF,TGTGCCTGGAGCCCGTCTTATAGCAATCAGCCCCAGCATTTT
TRBV18,TRBD1,.,TRBJ1-1,CASSPLQGASEAFF,TGTGCCAGCTCACCATTACAGGGGGCATCTGAAGCTTTCTTT
TRBV18,.,.,TRBJ2-3,CASSPSQSSTDTQYF,TGTGCCAGCTCACCAAGCCAATCCAGCACAGATACGCAGTATTTT